This T cell receptor (beta chain) comes out of a study of T cells in Graves' hyperthyroidism and ophthalmopathy. Germline V gene sequence: CDR1 LGHDT, CDR2 YNNKEL (reference sequence). Trimming removed 1 base from V and 0 bases from J, with 10 bases in between. The CDR3 length is 15 residues. From RNA transcripts, TCR beta CDR3 regions were amplified. A first-round RT-PCR of the TCR CDR3 used the HTBI primer set. TCRdb reanalysed the multiplex PCR reads using MiXCR and keeps one entry per CDR3 protein. The table lists around 280,000 distinct CDR3 sequences, about 13% of them singletons, with 7% to 9.5% in the top ten. This clonotype was found many times.

Sequenced: blood. The TCR originated in a woman in her thirties or forties with Graves' hyperthyroidism. This rearrangement joins TRBV3-1 to TRBJ2-7; D remains ambiguous. The CDR3 DNA reads as TGTGCCAGCAGCCAAGCGTGGCAAGACTCCTACGAGCAGTACTTC. Translating it yields CASSQAWQDSYEQYF.